This T cell receptor beta chain was identified in a study of shared clonotypes between healthy human individuals. This CDR3 contains 14 residues. The ends lost 7 bases at V and 5 bases at J; junction bases unmatched: 7. The germline V gene has CDR1 PRHDT and CDR2 FYEKMQ (reference sequence). Assay used: immunoSEQ multiplex PCR; TCRdb lists only in-frame clones, some missing. Of about 460,000 clones in the sample, 75% to 80% are singletons; the top ten hold around 12%. The V gene is TRBV13, the J gene TRBJ1-1; 10 bases are shared with TRBD1. This clonotype was sampled from a woman in her thirties or forties in good health. Some clones in this sample may be carry-over from other donors' samples. What was sequenced was PBMCs. This CDR3 is CASTSGQGITEAFF. The CDR3, as DNA: TGTGCCAGCACCTCGGGACAGGGGATAACTGAAGCTTTCTTT.